This T cell receptor beta chain was sequenced in a study of spatial heterogeneity in lung cancer (dated by TCRdb to the late 2010s). With regard to the full study: More beta-chain than alpha-chain transcripts were consistently detected, likely reflecting higher beta-chain transcript abundance. In tumor regions, TCR transcript counts showed a strong correlation with a T cell transcriptional module score from matched bulk RNA-seq. In the raw uncorrected reads, each unique combination of TCR and UMI appeared more than ten times on average. In non-small cell lung cancer, the study made a quantitative comparison of TCR alpha and beta repertoires among multiple tumor regions, matched nontumor lung and blood. Nonsynonymous mutation counts, determined by whole-exome sequencing of tumor tissue, were related to TCR repertoire features. Both alpha and beta chains were TCR-sequenced in 200 to 250 tumor regions, fewer than 80 matched nontumor lung samples and around 54 PBMC samples obtained at surgery. General findings and caveats noted by the study authors: The tumor nonsynonymous mutation count correlated with the number of expanded alpha and beta TCRs within the tumor. Counts of ubiquitous and regional expanded TCRs correlated with counts of ubiquitous and regional nonsynonymous mutations, respectively. Confirming at a functional level the hypothesis that regional TCRs recognize regional mutations was considered to require additional single-cell paired TCR alpha and beta sequencing. TCR-seq was estimated to cover only roughly 6.8% of tumor T cells for alpha chains and approximately 12% for beta chains.

Taken with the paper, the label for time point translates to: sample taken at primary tumor resection. The donors were about 71 patients from the lung TRACERx cohort who had early-stage, untreated non-small cell lung cancer. Without any cell sorting, TCR sequencing was performed on whole RNA extracted either from tumor and nontumor lung tissue or from cryopreserved PBMC samples. A patient was chosen for TCR sequencing only when enough RNA was available from at least two tumor regions. A lung pathologist reviewed the tumor and adjacent nontumor lung specimens before the specimens were selected. V is pared back by 1 base and J by 1 base, with 7 bases lying between the germline termini. Its CDR3 holds 14 amino acids, cysteine through phenylalanine. The DNA shown is the 42-base CDR3, in frame from base 1. Looking up the germline V gene yields CDR1 SNHLY and CDR2 FYNNEI. Receptors were amplified or captured by 5' RACE. This sample was sequenced with a NextSeq 500. In the TCR library protocol, a unique molecular identifier was attached to each TCR cDNA molecule so that PCR and sequencing errors could be corrected. In the original analysis: TCR identification, UMI-based error correction and CDR3 extraction were all carried out with Decombinator tools. Expanded TCRs were defined as those above a frequency of 2 per 1,000, corresponding to the top 1% of the tumor frequency distribution. Expanded tumor TCRs statistically deemed absent (corrected P<0.05) from at least one tumor region were classed as regional, and all other expanded tumor TCRs were classed as ubiquitous. Renyi diversity was computed with the R vegan package after each repertoire had been subsampled 100 times to 5,000 TCRs. CDR3 similarity networks were built from amino acid triplet string-kernel similarity, connecting CDR3s with pairwise similarity above 0.82. TCRdb took the public reads, trimmed them with fastp at Q25, ran MiXCR for clone calling and kept in-frame beta chains. Under each unique CDR3 protein, matching rows form one entry showing the most common genes and DNA. These V and J calls originate from TCRdb's pipeline instead of the authors' own analysis. This sample gives about 28,000 distinct CDR3 sequences in total; around 7.4% of them show up just once. The top ten hold over 20% of the sample.

As concerns this clonotype: Its recognized antigen is unknown. There are no base qualities to consult, and no much larger clone falls within one base.

The chain was built from TRBV2 and TRBJ1-1, with no reliable assignment of the D segment. Here the sequenced sample was lung tumor tissue, taken at surgery. This sequence originates from a male donor with early-stage non-small cell lung cancer. CDR3 loop: CASSEGKRNTEAFF. The base sequence is TGTGCCAGCAGTGAAGGGAAAAGGAACACTGAAGCTTTCTTT.